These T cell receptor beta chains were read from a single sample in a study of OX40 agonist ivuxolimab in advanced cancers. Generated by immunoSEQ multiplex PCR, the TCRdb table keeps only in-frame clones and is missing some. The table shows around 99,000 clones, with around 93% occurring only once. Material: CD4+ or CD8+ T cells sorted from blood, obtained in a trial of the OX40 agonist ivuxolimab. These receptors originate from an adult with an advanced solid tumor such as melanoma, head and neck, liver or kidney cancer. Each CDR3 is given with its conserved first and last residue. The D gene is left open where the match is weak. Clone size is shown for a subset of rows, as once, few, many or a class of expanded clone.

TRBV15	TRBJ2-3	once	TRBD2	TGTGCCACCAGCCCTACTGGGACTAGCGGGAGTAATAAAAATACGCAGTATTTT	CATSPTGTSGSNKNTQYF
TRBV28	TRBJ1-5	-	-	TGTGCCAGCAGTTACCCCAGACAGGCTCGGAGGGTCAATCAGCCCCAGCATTTT	CASSYPRQARRVNQPQHF
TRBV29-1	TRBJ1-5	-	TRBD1	TGCAGCGTTGCGGTTTCAGGGGGCGGTCAGCCCCAGCATTTT	CSVAVSGGGQPQHF
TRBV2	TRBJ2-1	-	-	TGTGCCAGCAGCGCGGATGAGCAGTTCTTC	CASSADEQFF
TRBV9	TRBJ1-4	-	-	TGTGCCAGCAGCGTAAATACAGGAGAGAATGAAAAACTGTTTTTT	CASSVNTGENEKLFF
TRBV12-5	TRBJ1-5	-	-	TGTGCTAGTGGCTCGTGGGGGAGCAATCAGCCCCAGCATTTT	CASGSWGSNQPQHF
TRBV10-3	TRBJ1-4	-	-	TGTGCCATCAGTGAGCCCCTAAGTGAAAAACTGTTTTTT	CAISEPLSEKLFF
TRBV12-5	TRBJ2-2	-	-	TGTGCTAGTGGTTTGCTCCCAGGGGTCTTGAGCACCGGGGAGCTGTTTTTT	CASGLLPGVLSTGELFF
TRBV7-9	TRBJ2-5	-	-	TGTGCCAGCAGCTCCCTAGGAAGCCCGGGACATCGAGAAGAGACCCAGTACTTC	CASSSLGSPGHREETQYF
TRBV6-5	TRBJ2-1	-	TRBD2	TGTGCCAGCAGTGGGGCGGGAGACTCCTACAATGAGCAGTTCTTC	CASSGAGDSYNEQFF
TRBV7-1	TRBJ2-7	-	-	TGTGCCAGCAGCCCCCCCGGAATGGGCTCCTACGAGCAGTACTTC	CASSPPGMGSYEQYF
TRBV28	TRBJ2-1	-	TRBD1	TGTGCCAGCAGCAAATGGACCCCCGGGACAGGGGGAATCAATGAGCAGTTCTTC	CASSKWTPGTGGINEQFF
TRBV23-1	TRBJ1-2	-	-	TGCGCCAGCCCCCAGGACCCGATCCTCTATGGCTACACCTTC	CASPQDPILYGYTF
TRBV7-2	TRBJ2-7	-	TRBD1	TGTGCCAGCAGCTTAGTCGAGGGGACAGACCACGAGCAGTACTTC	CASSLVEGTDHEQYF
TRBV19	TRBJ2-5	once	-	TGTGCCAGTAGTACCACTAGAGGGGGAATCATTGAGACCCAGTACTTC	CASSTTRGGIIETQYF
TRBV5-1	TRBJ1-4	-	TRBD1	TGCGCCAGCAGCCAAGAGACAGGGCGCGGGGAAAAACTGTTTTTT	CASSQETGRGEKLFF
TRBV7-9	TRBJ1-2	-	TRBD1	TGTGCCAGCAGCCGAGGACAGGGAGGGAATGGCTACACCTTC	CASSRGQGGNGYTF
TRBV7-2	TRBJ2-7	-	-	TGTGCCAGCAGCGGGGACCTGAAAGCCTTATACGAGCAGTACTTC	CASSGDLKALYEQYF
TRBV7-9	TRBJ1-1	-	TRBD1	TGTGCCAGCAGCTCCGCAGGGGGGAGGACTGAAGCTTTCTTT	CASSSAGGRTEAFF
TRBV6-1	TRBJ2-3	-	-	TGTGCCAGCTCCCCCCAGCTGCGCGGCGCAGATACGCAGTATTTT	CASSPQLRGADTQYF
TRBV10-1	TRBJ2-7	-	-	TGCGCCACCCCCTCCGTTAACGGGCAGTACTTC	CATPSVNGQYF
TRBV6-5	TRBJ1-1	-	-	TGTGCCAGCAGTTACCTGACAGAGAACACTGAAGCTTTCTTT	CASSYLTENTEAFF
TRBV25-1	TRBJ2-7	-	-	TGTGCCAGCAGTCTTACAGGGTCGATCTCCTACGAGCAGTACTTC	CASSLTGSISYEQYF
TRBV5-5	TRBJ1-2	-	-	TGTGCCAGCAGTCTAGAGGGATCCGGCGTGGGCTACACCTTC	CASSLEGSGVGYTF
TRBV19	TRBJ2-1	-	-	TGTGCCAGTAGTATAGACCCAGGGGGACTAAGGTACAATGAGCAGTTCTTC	CASSIDPGGLRYNEQFF
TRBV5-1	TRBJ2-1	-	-	TGCGCCAGCAGCTACGATACACCGGGAAGGCAGTTCTTC	CASSYDTPGRQFF
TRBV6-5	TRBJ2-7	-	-	TGTGCCAGCAGTTCCGGGACTTTCTACGAGCAGTACTTC	CASSSGTFYEQYF
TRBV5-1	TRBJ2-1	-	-	TGCGCCAGCAGGGGCTACAATGAGCAGTTCTTC	CASRGYNEQFF
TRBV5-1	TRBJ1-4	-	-	TGCGCCAGCAGCATAGACACGGTGGCTAATGAAAAACTGTTTTTT	CASSIDTVANEKLFF
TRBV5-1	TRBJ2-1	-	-	TGCGCCAGCAGCTTCAACGCAGGGAGACCCGGGGATGAGCAGTTCTTC	CASSFNAGRPGDEQFF
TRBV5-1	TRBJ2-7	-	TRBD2	TGCGCCAGCAGCTTCGGAGCGGGAGGGAACGAGCAGTACTTC	CASSFGAGGNEQYF
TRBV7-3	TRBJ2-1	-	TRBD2	TGTGCCAGCAGCGCTAGCGGAGAGTACAATGAGCAGTTCTTC	CASSASGEYNEQFF
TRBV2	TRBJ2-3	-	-	TGTGCCAGCAGTGAAGATATGGGGACTTCCACAGATACGCAGTATTTT	CASSEDMGTSTDTQYF
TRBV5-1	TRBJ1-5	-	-	TGCGCCAGCAGCGCAACTGCCAATCAGCCCCAGCATTTT	CASSATANQPQHF
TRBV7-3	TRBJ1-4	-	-	TGTGCCAGCAGCTTAATAGCCGCAACTAATGAAAAACTGTTTTTT	CASSLIAATNEKLFF
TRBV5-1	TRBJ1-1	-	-	TGCGCCAGCAGCTCCGAGGACAGATTCTACACTGAAGCTTTCTTT	CASSSEDRFYTEAFF
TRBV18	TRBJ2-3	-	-	TGTGCCAGCTCACTTAACAGAGGGCGCACAGATACGCAGTATTTT	CASSLNRGRTDTQYF
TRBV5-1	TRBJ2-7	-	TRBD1	TGCGCCAGCAGCGGGGACAGCTCCTACGAGCAGTACTTC	CASSGDSSYEQYF
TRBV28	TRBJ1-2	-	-	TGTGCCAGCAGTTTACTGATCTTGGACTATGGCTACACCTTC	CASSLLILDYGYTF
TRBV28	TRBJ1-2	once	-	TGTGCCAGCAGCTGGGACACTACTAACTATGGCTACACCTTC	CASSWDTTNYGYTF
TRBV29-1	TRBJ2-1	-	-	TGCAGCGTTGTAAGGGACCCCTTAACCTATGAGCAGTTCTTC	CSVVRDPLTYEQFF
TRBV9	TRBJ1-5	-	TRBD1	TGTGCCAGCACCAATAGGGGGCAGGGGGCGAATCAGCCCCAGCATTTT	CASTNRGQGANQPQHF
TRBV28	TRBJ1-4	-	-	TGTGCCAGCAGTTTGGGGTCCCTCAGTGAAAAACTGTTTTTT	CASSLGSLSEKLFF
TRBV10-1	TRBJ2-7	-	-	TGCGCCAGCAGTGAGTCTCCGGGGTACGAGCAGTACTTC	CASSESPGYEQYF
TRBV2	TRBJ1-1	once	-	TGTGCCAGCAGTCTATACGAAGGAGGTGAAGCTTTCTTT	CASSLYEGGEAFF
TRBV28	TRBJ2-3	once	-	TGTGCCAGCAGTTTTTCCCCCACTAGTGTGCCAGATACGCAGTATTTT	CASSFSPTSVPDTQYF
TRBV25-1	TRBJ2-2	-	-	TGTGCCAGCAGTGCTCAGGACACCGGGGAGCTGTTTTTT	CASSAQDTGELFF
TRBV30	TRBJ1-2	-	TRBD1	TGTGCCTGGAGGGGGCCGGGACAGGGCCTTCGTTTCTATGGCTACACCTTC	CAWRGPGQGLRFYGYTF
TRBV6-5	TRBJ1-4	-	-	TGTGCCAGCGGTCTCAACAGGTCAAGGGGCGTAAAACTGTTTTTT	CASGLNRSRGVKLFF
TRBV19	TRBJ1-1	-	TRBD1	TGTGCCAGTAGTCCGAGACAGGGGGCGAACACTGAAGCTTTCTTT	CASSPRQGANTEAFF